The T cell receptor beta chain under discussion was sequenced for a study of T-cell reconstitution after alpha-beta-depleted transplantation in children. The CDR3 contains 16 residues. In germline, CDR1 is ENHRY, CDR2 SYGVKD. V lost 4 bases, J lost 3 bases, and 10 bases stayed unmatched. The library targeted TCRbeta and was prepared with unique molecular identifiers. TCRdb independently ran MiXCR on the PCR reads; one entry per CDR3 protein. Among 200,000 to 250,000 distinct CDR3 sequences, 6.6% were seen once, and the ten largest hold approximately 6%. The sample in question was PBMCs, obtained before TCRalphabeta/CD19-depleted stem cell transplant. This sequence originates from a boy aged 2 to 10 with acute lymphoblastic leukemia, due to receive a stem cell transplant. The chain combines TRBV10-3 with TRBJ2-7; 9 bases are a match to TRBD1. The CDR3 coding sequence is TGTGCCATCAGTGGGACCTCCGGGACAGGGAGCTACGAGCAGTACTTC. It specifies CAISGTSGTGSYEQYF.